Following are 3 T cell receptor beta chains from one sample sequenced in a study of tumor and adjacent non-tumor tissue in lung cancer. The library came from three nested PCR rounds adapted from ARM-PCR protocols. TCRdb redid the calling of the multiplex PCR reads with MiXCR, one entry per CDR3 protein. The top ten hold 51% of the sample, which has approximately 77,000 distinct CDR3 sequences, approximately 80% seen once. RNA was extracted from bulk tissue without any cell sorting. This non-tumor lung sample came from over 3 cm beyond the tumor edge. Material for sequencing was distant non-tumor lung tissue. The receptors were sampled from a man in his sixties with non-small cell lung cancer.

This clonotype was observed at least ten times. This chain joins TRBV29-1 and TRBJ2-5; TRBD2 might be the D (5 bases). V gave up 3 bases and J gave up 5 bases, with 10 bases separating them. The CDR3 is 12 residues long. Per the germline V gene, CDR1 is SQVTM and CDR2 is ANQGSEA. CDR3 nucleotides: TGCAGCGTTGACGGGAATCGGGAGACCCAGTACTTC. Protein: CSVDGNRETQYF.

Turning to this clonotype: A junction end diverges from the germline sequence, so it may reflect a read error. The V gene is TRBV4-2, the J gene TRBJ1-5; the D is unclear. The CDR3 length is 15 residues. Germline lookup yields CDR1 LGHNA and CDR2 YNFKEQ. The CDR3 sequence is CGSSQDVRSNQSQHF. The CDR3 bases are TGTGGCAGCAGCCAAGATGTCCGTAGCAATCAGTCCCAGCATTTT.

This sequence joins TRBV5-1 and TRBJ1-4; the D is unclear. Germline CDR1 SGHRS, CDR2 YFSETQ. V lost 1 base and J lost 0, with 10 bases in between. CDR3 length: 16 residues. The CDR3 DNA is TGCGCCAGCAGCTTGCTAGCAGCCACAACTAATGAAAAACTGTTTTTT. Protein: CASSLLAATTNEKLFF.